These 32 T cell receptor beta chains originate from one sample sequenced in a study of T-cell reconstitution after alpha-beta-depleted transplantation in children. Construction of the TCRbeta library involved unique molecular identifiers. TCRdb processed the PCR reads anew with MiXCR; each CDR3 protein has one entry. The sample records about 610,000 distinct CDR3 sequences, about 11% being singletons. The specimen was PBMCs from the stem cell graft donor, collected from the stem cell graft. Receptors originate from a human donor who donated a stem cell graft to a child with acute myeloid leukemia.

In this sample, this clonotype turned up a few times. The rearrangement links TRBV5-5 to TRBJ1-2; D perhaps matches TRBD1 (5 bases). The CDR3 has 15 amino acids. Germline values: CDR1 SGHKS, CDR2 YYEKEE (reference sequence). The germline V and J ends were trimmed by 0 bases and 6 bases, with 15 bases remaining between them. The CDR3 nucleotides are TGTGCCAGCAGCTTGGATAGGGGCCTCCCCAATGGCTACACCTTC. Its protein is CASSLDRGLPNGYTF.

V usage is TRBV5-1 and J usage is TRBJ2-5; TRBD2 agrees at 7 bases. Losses at the gene ends were 4 bases for V and 5 bases for J; bases not matched to a gene: 17. CDR3 length: 17 residues. Germline V gene data show CDR1 as SGHRS and CDR2 as YFSETQ. CDR3 in DNA: TGCGCCAGCAGCCGAGACCCTGGCGCGGGAGATACGGAGACCCAGTACTTC. This translates into CASSRDPGAGDTETQYF.

The rearrangement links TRBV6-5 to TRBJ2-1, with 7 bases matching TRBD2. From germline, CDR1 is MNHEY and CDR2 SVGAGI. After removal of 3 bases from V and 6 bases from J, the junction contained 5 bases not matched to a gene. The CDR3 spans 14 residues. CDR3 sequence (DNA): TGTGCCAGCAGTTATTTGGGAGGGGCCAATGAGCAGTTCTTC. This encodes CASSYLGGANEQFF.

This clonotype was detected only a few times. The rearrangement joins TRBV7-2 to TRBJ2-6; TRBD1 agrees at 9 bases. The V and J ends lost 0 bases and 0 bases, in that order; junction bases with no gene match: 9. This CDR3 has 20 residues. Germline CDR1 SGHTA, CDR2 FQGNSA. CDR3 DNA sequence: TGTGCCAGCAGCTTAGCTTCGACAGGGGGGTTTAACTCTGGGGCCAACGTCCTGACTTTC. It specifies CASSLASTGGFNSGANVLTF.

This clonotype was counted ten times or more. The chain couples TRBV4-3 to TRBJ2-3; the D is unclear. V lost 0 bases, J lost 4 bases, and 5 bases lay in between. This CDR3 is 13 amino acids long. The germline V gene encodes CDR1 LGHNA and CDR2 YSLEER. The CDR3 is CASSQDLADTQYF. The CDR3 DNA reads TGCGCCAGCAGCCAAGATCTGGCAGATACGCAGTATTTT.

J is TRBJ2-5 and V is TRBV28; D is uncertain. V dropped 0 bases and J dropped 4 bases, with 18 bases sitting between them. CDR3 length: 17 residues. Per germline, CDR1 MDHEN and CDR2 SYDVKM. The CDR3 loop reads CASSLWKRTGLRETQYF. The CDR3 DNA is TGTGCCAGCAGTTTATGGAAGCGAACGGGTCTTAGAGAGACCCAGTACTTC.

J is TRBJ2-7 and V is TRBV20-1; TRBD2 might be the D (6 bases). Germline V gene data show CDR1 as DFQATT and CDR2 as SNEGSKA (reference sequence). Trimming removed 5 bases at V and 6 bases at J, with 14 bases between. This CDR3 has 12 amino acids. This CDR3 is CSAPGGSGEQYF. In DNA form, the CDR3 reads TGCAGTGCTCCCGGAGGTAGCGGCGAGCAGTACTTC.

The CDR3 region has the DNA TGTGCCAGCAGCTTTCGCCTCGGTGGAGCGGAAGTCACAGATACGCAGTATTTT. Residues: CASSFRLGGAEVTDTQYF. The V gene is TRBV12-1, the J gene TRBJ2-3; the table's D call, TRBD2, has no DNA check behind it. TRBV12-1 is deemed a pseudogene. CDR3 length: 18 residues.

There are a few counts of this clonotype. This chain joins TRBV11-2 and TRBJ1-4; 7 bases fit TRBD1. The CDR3 loop spans 18 amino acids. Germline trimming cut 5 bases from V and 0 bases from J; bases unmatched to any gene: 12. Germline assignment: CDR1 SGHAT and CDR2 FQNNGV. The CDR3 nucleotides are TGTGCCAGCAGCCCCAGGGGGGGGCGAATTTCAACTAATGAAAAACTGTTTTTT. Protein: CASSPRGGRISTNEKLFF.

This clonotype was recorded many times. The chain links TRBV12-3 or TRBV12-4 to TRBJ2-5, with 11 bases matching TRBD1. V lost 6 bases and J lost 4; bases outside the gene matches: 4. The CDR3 sequence is 14 residues long. The CDR3 here is CASRFGQGAETQYF. The DNA of the CDR3 is TGTGCCAGCAGATTCGGACAGGGGGCAGAGACCCAGTACTTC.

The sample holds many counts of this clonotype. This sequence joins TRBV29-1 and TRBJ2-1; perhaps TRBD2 as D (6 bases). The V and J ends lost 6 bases and 6 bases respectively, with 9 bases between them. The germline gives CDR1 SQVTM, CDR2 ANQGSEA. The CDR3 contains 11 residues. CDR3 protein: CSVEGFNEQFF. The CDR3 DNA reads as TGCAGCGTGGAGGGATTCAATGAGCAGTTCTTC.

This clonotype was observed a few times. The V call is TRBV11-2, the J call TRBJ2-1, with 11 bases aligning to TRBD2. This CDR3 contains 16 residues. Germline CDR1 SGHAT, CDR2 FQNNGV. V gave up 4 bases and J gave up 4 bases; unmatched junction bases: 6. CDR3 nucleotides: TGTGCCAGCAGCTGGAGACTAGCGGGGATATACAATGAGCAGTTCTTC. This gives the protein CASSWRLAGIYNEQFF. Supplemented by reference TRBV11-2 and TRBJ2-1, the full variable domain reads EAGVAQSPRYKIIEKRQSVAFWCNPISGHATLYWYQQILGQGPKLLIQFQNNGVVDDSQLPKDRFSAERLKGVDSTLKIQPAKLEDSAVYLCASSWRLAGIYNEQFFGPGTRLTVL.

This clonotype occurred many times. The rearrangement links TRBV28 to TRBJ2-4; D tentatively fits TRBD1 or TRBD2 (6 bases each). This CDR3 has 13 amino acids. Trimming removed 3 bases from V and 8 bases from J, with 11 bases in between. Germline V CDR1 and CDR2: MDHEN, SYDVKM. The CDR3 DNA reads as TGTGCCAGCAGTTTCCTGAGGGGGGACATTCAGTACTTC. Translating gives CASSFLRGDIQYF. Variable domain in full (rest from reference TRBV28 and TRBJ2-4): DVKVTQSSRYLVKRTGEKVFLECVQDMDHENMFWYRQDPGLGLRLIYFSYDVKMKEKGDIPEGYSVSREKKERFSLILESASTNQTSMYLCASSFLRGDIQYFGAGTRLSVL.

The chain joins TRBV11-1 to TRBJ1-1; D is perhaps TRBD1 (6 bases). V lost 0 bases, J lost 4 bases, and 12 bases lay in between. Germline V gene sequence: CDR1 SGHAT, CDR2 FQDESV (reference sequence). The CDR3 loop spans 15 amino acids. The CDR3 region is CASSLAVGARTEAFF. DNA of the CDR3: TGTGCCAGCAGCTTAGCCGTGGGGGCGCGCACTGAAGCTTTCTTT.

The rearrangement joins TRBV20-1 to TRBJ1-4; D call uncertain. This CDR3 spans 13 amino acids. V was shortened by 4 bases and J by 6 bases, with 12 bases between the two germline ends. Germline V gene lookup returns CDR1 DFQATT and CDR2 SNEGSKA (reference sequence). CDR3 loop: CSATTSLYEKLFF. CDR3 DNA sequence: TGCAGTGCTACGACAAGTTTGTATGAAAAACTGTTTTTT.

A few counts support this clonotype. V gene TRBV15 combines with J gene TRBJ2-1; a weak D match, TRBD2 (6 bases). V lost 3 bases, J lost 0 bases, and 15 bases lay in between. Germline CDR1 and CDR2: LNHNV and YYDKDF (reference sequence). The CDR3 contains 17 residues. The CDR3: CATSSDWDSTSYNEQFF. CDR3 bases: TGTGCCACCAGCAGTGACTGGGACTCCACCTCCTACAATGAGCAGTTCTTC.

This clonotype was seen repeatedly, ten times or more. The CDR3, as DNA: TGCGCCAGCAGACGAGCGGGAGGGGCAGATACGCAGTATTTT. Amino acids: CASRRAGGADTQYF. The gene calls are TRBV5-1 and TRBJ2-3, with 10 bases fitting TRBD2. This CDR3 is 14 amino acids long. CDR1 and CDR2 (germline): SGHRS, YFSETQ. J was trimmed by 4 bases and V by 5 bases; bases with no gene match: 4.

The J gene is TRBJ1-1, the V gene TRBV29-1, with D tentatively TRBD1 (5 bases). From germline, CDR1 is SQVTM and CDR2 ANQGSEA. The CDR3 is 12 amino acids. The V end was cut by 4 bases, the J end by 7 bases, with 13 bases between. Here the CDR3 DNA reads TGCAGCGTTGGTCGGCAGGGTAATGAAGCTTTCTTT. Protein sequence: CSVGRQGNEAFF.

V and J are TRBV4-3 and TRBJ2-2; 8 bases are shared with TRBD2. CDR3 length equals 16 residues. V lost 4 bases to trimming and J lost 3 bases; unmatched junction nucleotides: 7. Germline V lookup: CDR1 LGHNA, CDR2 YSLEER. The DNA of the CDR3 is TGCGCCAGCAGCCTAGAGCGGGAGTTGGACACCGGGGAGCTGTTTTTT. This encodes CASSLERELDTGELFF.

This clonotype was found many times. The chain carries TRBV14 and TRBJ2-1, with 7 bases fitting TRBD2. This CDR3 has 17 residues. V trimming: 5 bases; J trimming: 4 bases; junction bases outside the gene matches: 14. Germline V gene sequence: CDR1 SGHDN, CDR2 FVKESK. CDR3 protein: CASSSLRAGKSYNEQFF. The CDR3 DNA sequence: TGTGCCAGCAGCTCATTAAGAGCGGGAAAGTCTTACAATGAGCAGTTCTTC.

Worth noting for this clonotype: Because the CDR3 is missing its conserved closing phenylalanine or tryptophan, this is likely a read error. V and J are TRBV15 and TRBJ1-1; 8 bases match TRBD1. Trimming at V came to 4 bases and at J to 11 bases, leaving 18 bases not matched to a gene. The germline CDR1 and CDR2 sequences are LNHNV and YYDKDF (reference sequence). The CDR3 contains 16 residues. The CDR3 spells CATSTPSADRGRMAFY. In nucleotides, the CDR3 is TGTGCCACCAGCACCCCGTCGGCCGACAGGGGTAGGATGGCTTTCTAT.

The rearrangement joins TRBV11-3 to TRBJ2-1, with TRBD1 identical over 9 bases. V was clipped by 3 bases and J by 8 bases; unmatched bases: 5. Germline CDR1 reads SGHNT; CDR2 reads YENEEA. This CDR3 spans 14 amino acids. Here the CDR3 reads CASSFRDRDHEQFF. The DNA for the CDR3 is TGTGCCAGCAGCTTCCGGGACAGGGACCATGAGCAGTTCTTC.

This clonotype occurred many times. This chain connects TRBV20-1 to TRBJ2-5; D is possibly TRBD2 (6 bases). Germline V gives CDR1 DFQATT, CDR2 SNEGSKA (reference sequence). The CDR3 contains 13 residues. Trimming left V 5 bases short and J 2 bases short, with 12 bases between. The CDR3 sequence is CSAPGLRQETQYF. CDR3 coding DNA: TGCAGTGCTCCGGGACTTCGTCAAGAGACCCAGTACTTC.

In its sample, this clonotype was seen a few times. The chain employs TRBV12-3 or TRBV12-4 and TRBJ1-5; D remains ambiguous. The CDR3 has 16 amino acids. Trimming took off 1 base at V and 0 bases at J, with 10 bases between the two ends. CDR3 nucleotide sequence: TGTGCCAGCAGTTTAGGCCCCTTGGGTAGCAATCAGCCCCAGCATTTT. This encodes CASSLGPLGSNQPQHF.

This clonotype has at least ten counts. V is TRBV27 and J is TRBJ2-1, with D maybe TRBD1 (6 bases). CDR3 length equals 13 residues. Between the trimmed V and J ends, which lost 6 bases and 5 bases, there was a span of 11 bases. The germline V gene encodes CDR1 MNHEY and CDR2 SMNVEV (reference sequence). The CDR3 sequence is CASSLTGNNEQFF. The CDR3 DNA reads as TGTGCCAGCAGCCTTACAGGGAACAATGAGCAGTTCTTC.

This clonotype was picked up a small number of times. The rearrangement joins TRBV4-2 to TRBJ2-3; 9 positions match TRBD2. The CDR3 length is 20 residues. J gave up 0 bases and V 5 bases, and 18 bases lay outside the gene matches. Germline assignment: CDR1 LGHNA and CDR2 YNFKEQ. The CDR3 DNA is TGTGCCAGCAGCACCCACCTCGGGCGGGCTAGCGGGGATAGCACAGATACGCAGTATTTT. It yields the protein CASSTHLGRASGDSTDTQYF.

This clonotype was found a few times. The rearrangement joins TRBV6-5 to TRBJ2-7; 7 bases line up with TRBD2. V dropped 0 bases and J dropped 6; count of bases not matched to a gene: 11. Germline values: CDR1 MNHEY, CDR2 SVGAGI. This CDR3 has 16 residues. In DNA, the CDR3 is TGTGCCAGCAGTTACTCGACGGCGGGAGCCTCGGGCGAGCAGTACTTC. It yields the protein CASSYSTAGASGEQYF.

The table lists this clonotype with a few counts. The J gene is TRBJ2-1, the V gene TRBV30, with unresolved D. Germline V gene data show CDR1 as GTSNPN and CDR2 as SVGIG (reference sequence). CDR3 length equals 11 residues. V was pared by 1 base and J by 8 bases, with 6 bases between. The CDR3 spells CAWSDVYEQFF. As DNA, the CDR3 is TGTGCCTGGAGTGACGTCTATGAGCAGTTCTTC.

The rearrangement joins TRBV20-1 to TRBJ2-3; D remains unclear. V was pared by 3 bases and J by 1 base, with 5 bases between. The CDR3 length is 12 residues. CDR1 and CDR2 (germline): DFQATT, SNEGSKA (reference sequence). CDR3 nucleotide sequence: TGCAGTGCTAGCGAGGGCACAGATACGCAGTATTTT. It specifies CSASEGTDTQYF.

This clonotype was detected only a few times. This chain links TRBV7-9 with TRBJ1-1, with TRBD1 matching over 9 bases. The germline V gene encodes CDR1 SEHNR and CDR2 FQNEAQ (reference sequence). V was pared by 7 bases and J by 4 bases, with 7 bases of the junction left unmatched. This CDR3 is 14 amino acids long. Here the CDR3 DNA reads TGTGCCAGCAAGACAGGGGGATTGGGCACTGAAGCTTTCTTT. Translating gives CASKTGGLGTEAFF.

This sequence joins TRBV15 and TRBJ1-5; the match to TRBD1 covers 8 bases. The CDR3 is 15 residues long. Germline assignment: CDR1 LNHNV and CDR2 YYDKDF (reference sequence). V shed 5 bases, J shed 6 bases, and the junction held 9 bases outside the gene matches. In DNA form, the CDR3 reads TGTGCCACCAGCCCCCAGGGGGCCTCGGGTCAGCCCCAGCATTTT. It codes for CATSPQGASGQPQHF.

This clonotype was seen a handful of times. This sequence joins TRBV13 and TRBJ1-5, with 9 bases matching TRBD1. Germline CDR1 is PRHDT and CDR2 is FYEKMQ (reference sequence). This CDR3 has 12 amino acids. J lost 11 bases, V lost 5 bases, and 4 bases had no gene match. The CDR3 spells CASSLRTGAQHF. The CDR3 nucleotides read TGTGCCAGCAGCCTTCGGACAGGGGCCCAGCATTTT.